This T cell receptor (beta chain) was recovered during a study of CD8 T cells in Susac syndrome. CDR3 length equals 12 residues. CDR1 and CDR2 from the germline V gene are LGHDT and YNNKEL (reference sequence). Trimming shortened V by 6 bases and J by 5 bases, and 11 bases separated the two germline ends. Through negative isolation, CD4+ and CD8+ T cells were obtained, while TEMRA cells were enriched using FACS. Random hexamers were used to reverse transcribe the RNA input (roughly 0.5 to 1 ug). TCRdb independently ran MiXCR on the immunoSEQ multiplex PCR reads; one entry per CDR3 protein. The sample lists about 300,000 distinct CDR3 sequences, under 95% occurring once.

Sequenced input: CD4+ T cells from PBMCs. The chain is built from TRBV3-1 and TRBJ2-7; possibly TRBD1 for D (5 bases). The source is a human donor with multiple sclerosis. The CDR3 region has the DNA TGTGCCAGCAGTCCAACGACAGACGAGCAGTACTTC. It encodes CASSPTTDEQYF.